These 13 T cell receptor beta chains share one sample of origin, sequenced in a study of blood T cells in healthy people across ages. Using a J-beta primer mix together with a sample-barcoded 5' primer, a second PCR was run for about 7 to 12 cycles. TCRdb re-called the 5' RACE reads through MiXCR, storing one row per CDR3 protein. The profile covers about 1,000,000 distinct CDR3 sequences, with over 35% appearing a single time and approximately 20% taken by the ten largest. The sequenced sample consisted of blood. The receptors shown here come from a woman in her sixties in good health.

This chain uses TRBV5-1 with TRBJ2-5; no reliable D call. The J call may be faulty, since TRBJ2-7 better matches the DNA end. Germline V gene sequence: CDR1 SGHRS, CDR2 YFSETQ. This CDR3 has 15 residues. For the CDR3, the DNA is TGCGCCAGCAGCTTGGTCCCAGGTGATATCTACGAGCAGTACTTC. It is translated as CASSLVPGDIYEQYF.

The chain recombines TRBV2 with TRBJ2-3; possibly TRBD1 or TRBD2 for D (5 bases each). The CDR3 consists of 16 residues. Deletions cut 6 bases from V and 3 bases from J, with 19 bases between. Germline loops: CDR1 SNHLY, CDR2 FYNNEI. CDR3 nucleotides: TGTGCCAGCAGCCTGGACGGGGCCCTAGGGACAGATACGCAGTATTTT. Encoded protein: CASSLDGALGTDTQYF.

DNA for the CDR3: TGTGCCAGCAGCAGACTAGCGTCCCAAATAGATACGCAGTATTTT. It yields the protein CASSRLASQIDTQYF. The rearrangement joins TRBV2 to TRBJ2-3, with 8 bases lining up with TRBD2. The junction had 10 bases not matched to a gene; V was cut back by 6 bases and J by 5 bases. Germline CDR1 is SNHLY and CDR2 is FYNNEI. The length of the CDR3 is 15 residues.

The chain recombines TRBV10-3 with TRBJ1-5; 8 bases match TRBD1. This CDR3 has 13 residues. Germline V gene data show CDR1 as ENHRY and CDR2 as SYGVKD. V lost 8 bases, J lost 5 bases, and 5 bases stayed unmatched. CDR3 loop: CAIRDRTDQPQHF. The DNA for the CDR3 is TGTGCCATCCGGGACAGGACCGATCAGCCCCAGCATTTT.

The chain combines TRBV6-5 with TRBJ2-7; D gene ambiguous. The CDR3 has 14 amino acids. Germline V gives CDR1 MNHEY, CDR2 SVGAGI. The V end was cut by 0 bases, the J end by 4 bases, with 10 bases between. This CDR3 reads CASSYSPIGYEQYF. In DNA form, the CDR3 reads TGTGCCAGCAGTTACTCTCCGATTGGGTACGAGCAGTACTTC.

The rearrangement joins TRBV5-1 to TRBJ1-4; D possibly corresponds to TRBD1 (5 bases). Per germline, CDR1 SGHRS and CDR2 YFSETQ. This CDR3 is built from 14 residues. V was clipped by 0 bases and J by 8 bases, with 11 bases between them. The CDR3 here is CASSLVQAAEKLFF. The CDR3 nucleotides read TGCGCCAGCAGCTTGGTACAGGCGGCGGAAAAACTGTTTTTT.

CDR3: CASSVEWGETLSNEQFF. CDR3 DNA sequence: TGTGCCAGCAGCGTAGAGTGGGGCGAGACCCTAAGCAATGAGCAGTTCTTC. The chain employs TRBV9 and TRBJ2-1; TRBD1 is a possible D gene (5 bases). Trimming took off 0 bases at V and 6 bases at J, with 19 bases between the two ends. Germline assignment: CDR1 SGDLS and CDR2 YYNGEE. This CDR3 has 17 residues.

This clonotype was seen more than once but under ten times. Here the CDR3 reads CASSFGLAVAKNIQYF. As DNA, the CDR3 is TGTGCCAGCAGCTTCGGACTAGCGGTAGCCAAAAACATTCAGTACTTC. The V and J genes are TRBV7-8 and TRBJ2-4; 10 bases align to TRBD2. The CDR3 has 16 residues. Germline lookup yields CDR1 SGHVS and CDR2 FQNEAQ. The ends lost 3 bases at V and 0 bases at J; junction bases unmatched: 2.

This clonotype was seen a few times. The genes are TRBV6-6 and TRBJ2-5, with 7 nucleotides matching TRBD2. The V segment lost 0 bases and the J segment 8 bases; nucleotides outside the gene matches: 6. The germline CDR1 and CDR2 sequences are MNHNY and SVGAGI (reference sequence). The CDR3 is 14 residues long. CDR3 sequence: CASSYSGLNLTQYF. The CDR3 DNA reads as TGTGCCAGCAGTTACTCGGGACTAAACTTAACCCAGTACTTC.

V gene TRBV5-1 combines with J gene TRBJ2-3, with D possibly TRBD2 on 6 matching bases. The CDR3 totals 15 residues. Germline-derived CDR1 and CDR2 are SGHRS and YFSETQ. V was cut by 3 bases and J by 4 bases, with 15 bases left in between. CDR3 sequence reads: CASSSGLRVADTQYF. DNA for the CDR3: TGCGCCAGCAGCTCCGGACTAAGGGTGGCAGATACGCAGTATTTT.

The chain links TRBV7-3 to TRBJ2-1; 9 nucleotides match TRBD1. The CDR3 has 15 residues. The V segment lost 4 bases and the J segment 4 bases; nucleotides outside the gene matches: 5. Germline V CDR1 and CDR2: SGHTA, FQGTGA. The CDR3 nucleotides are TGTGCCAGCAGCTGGGGGACAGGGAGGTACAATGAGCAGTTCTTC. Its translation: CASSWGTGRYNEQFF.

This clonotype was observed once. The rearrangement uses TRBV7-3 and TRBJ2-1, with D perhaps TRBD2 (6 bases). Germline V lookup: CDR1 SGHTA, CDR2 FQGTGA. There are 15 residues in the CDR3. V gave up 5 bases and J gave up 4 bases, with 15 bases separating them. The CDR3 DNA reads TGTGCCAGCAGCGCCCTACTAGCACCTTACAATGAGCAGTTCTTC. Its translation is CASSALLAPYNEQFF.

A single count supports this clonotype. One base away lies a much larger clone, so this may be a sequencing read error. The chain couples TRBV12-3 or TRBV12-4 to TRBJ2-7; a possible D gene is TRBD2 (5 bases). The CDR3 extends over 14 amino acids. Trimming cost V 2 bases and J 6 bases, with 14 bases left between them. This chain's CDR3 is CASSLLRVPFEQYF. The CDR3 DNA sequence: TGTGCCAGCAGTTTATTGAGGGTGCCTTTCGAGCAGTACTTC.